This TCR beta chain was sequenced in a study of cytomegalovirus exposure and HLA in healthy donors (dated by TCRdb to the late 2010s). At the level of the whole study: According to an earlier analysis of 587 of the donors, some 170 million T cells yielded roughly 100 million unique TCR beta sequences and 250 to 350 Gb of sequence data. High-throughput TCR immunosequencing, statistical association of individual TCRs with disease status, and machine learning were combined to predict cytomegalovirus infection status. The study profiled the T cell repertoires of under 850 subjects by immunosequencing and related them to cytomegalovirus serostatus. In a later analysis, previously published TCR beta repertoires from 550 to 750 donors were re-analyzed and high-resolution HLA genotyping was added so that TCR occurrence patterns could be studied. The aim of the study was to test whether cataloging public T cell receptors could identify signatures of past pathogen exposure. In a later genetic analysis, genome-wide SNP genotypes for about three fifths of the 666 donors were used, and that subset was treated as a discovery cohort. All discovery cohort repertoires had been generated on a single sequencing platform. Several DR-DQ haplotypes were treated as single units for association and clustering because of strong linkage in the cohort. Along with the roughly 670-subject first cohort, a separate validation cohort of around 110 different subjects was used. Among the roughly 430 genotyped donors, around 81% belonged to the genetic ancestry cluster associated with self-reported Caucasian donors. Rather than drawing on any new phenotypic data, the later analysis identified candidate immune exposures from TCR beta sequences and the way those sequences occurred across donors. Both class I and class II loci were covered by HLA typing, at four-digit resolution. To decide whether each TCR beta V gene segment behaved as functional or pseudogenic, an earlier analysis of some 600 of the donors relied on high-throughput TCR beta sequencing. Among 398 genotyped donors of the cohort, an average of roughly 240,000 unique TCR beta nucleotide sequences were sequenced per donor, approximately 20% of them non-productive. Roughly 300 gigabases of sequencing data and around 85 million unique TCR sequences made up an early release that covered under 750 HLA-typed donors. The number of typed donors differed by locus: about 629-640 for A, B, C, DRB1 and DQB1; 522 for DQA1; fewer than 610 for DPA1; and roughly 470 for DPB1. Alongside the repertoire data, information on donor age, sex, ethnicity and CMV serostatus was compiled.

From the germline V gene, CDR1 is SQVTM and CDR2 is ANQGSEA. The CDR3 starts with the cysteine, ends with the phenylalanine, and has 16 residues. Kept here is only the CDR3 DNA, which spans 48 bases and is read in frame from base 1. V ends up 3 bases short and J 3 bases short, with an unmatched junction base count of 12. The cohort comprised fewer than 700 healthy bone marrow donors. At the time of sampling, every cohort member was nominally healthy, though immune exposures that went unrecorded were likely present. The donor was CMV seronegative and was included in the group of approximately 350 seronegative cohort members. Each donor provided a peripheral blood sample, and peripheral blood mononuclear cells were used for TCR beta sequencing. Genomic DNA extraction from the blood cell samples was performed with the Qiagen DNeasy Blood Extraction Kit. The study at large found these results: In the study, some 160 TCR beta chains were listed as associated with cytomegalovirus. In a later genetic analysis, a missense DCLRE1C variant was associated with V-gene and J-gene trimming of TCR beta chains, and the association was replicated in an independent cohort. According to a later analysis, TCR association rates differed among HLA loci, with DRB1 alleles showing the most associated TCRs and HLA-C alleles showing the fewest. Linkage disequilibrium might explain the correlated functional status among segregating V segments, but an unknown experimental factor could not be excluded. Broadly in line with IMGT annotations, most TCR beta V segments showed up in productive rearrangements about 87% or about 30% of the time in an earlier analysis of under 700 of the donors. The sequencing pipeline was judged likely to have produced a cluster of highly shared sequence variants as a technical artifact. The presence/absence analyses assumed that sequencing depth was roughly uniform across donors, and that assumption may not be true. Because HLA typing was missing for some donors at each locus, association tests included only the typed subset. Cytomegalovirus status was reported to be diagnosed by the classifier with high specificity and sensitivity in both the original and validation cohorts. Some IMGT-functional V segments, including TRBV6-2 and TRBV6-3, could not be told apart with the 87-base-pair reads, so those segments were excluded. A later genetic analysis reported fewer N-insertions in productive TCRs among donors in an Asian-associated ancestry cluster than the roughly 640-donor mean. About 17 rarely observed V segments, including chromosome 9 orphons, were excluded from the earlier analysis of just under 600 of the donors because counts were too low. A later analysis found that HLA-associated TCR beta chains were more clonally expanded and had lower generation probabilities than equally common non-associated chains. Three of the identified cytomegalovirus-associated TCR beta chains were confirmed in vitro to be specific for cytomegalovirus antigens. Assigning TCR associations to individual alleles was difficult when HLA alleles, especially DR and DQ, strongly co-occurred. The authors suggested that the approach could potentially be extended to other disease states and immunological phenotypes. A further reported finding was that TCR beta sequences accurately predicted the HLA-A and HLA-B alleles for most subjects in the first cohort. While some public TCRs were present in many individuals, most TCR sequences turned up only very rarely across donors. In a later analysis, most CMV-associated TCR beta chains were found to appear HLA-restricted, with HLA associations seemingly driven largely by CMV exposure. In a later analysis, 15,000 to 20,000 TCR beta sequences were associated with specific HLA alleles at a false discovery rate of 0.05. The cohort was sequenced for TCR beta chains only, and without alpha or paired-chain data the features that could be detected were limited. In a later analysis, several top co-occurrence clusters were reported to appear linked to parvovirus B19, influenza, CMV and Epstein-Barr virus. For the cohort, immune exposure information was limited to CMV serostatus.

This clone has just one count. Which antigen it targets is not known. Base quality data are lacking; no much larger clone is found one base away. Library construction relied on the immunoSEQ multiplex PCR assay. For the multiplex PCR, a mixture combining 60 forward primers for TCR Vbeta segments and 13 reverse primers for TCR Jbeta segments was used. A multiplex PCR assay on genomic DNA amplified the CDR3 region of rearranged TCR beta genes. Amplified TCR beta libraries were sequenced as 87-base-pair reads on the Illumina HiSeq System. The authors processed their data as follows. A later analysis tallied roughly 76 million unique TCR beta chains across the 550 to 850 repertoires, and about 10 million of those chains were shared by two or more donors. Raw reads were error-corrected and collapsed into unique sequences by a nearest-neighbor algorithm in which closely related sequences were merged to remove PCR and sequencing errors. V, D and J gene segments were assigned by aligning CDR3 sequences to IMGT reference sequences. For a sequence to be retained, a match of at least six nucleotides to both a V gene segment and a J gene segment was required. A rearrangement was called productive if the CDR3 had no stop codons and remained in frame with V and J, and every other rearrangement was called non-productive. CDR3 was defined according to IMGT convention as the region running from the second conserved V-encoded cysteine to the conserved J-encoded phenylalanine. In an earlier analysis of around 570 of the donors, sequences lacking an unambiguous match to a single V gene segment were excluded. In an earlier analysis of several hundred of the donors, V segments were called functional above 56.7% productive rearrangements and were called segregating when the between-donor standard deviation exceeded 5%. A statistical classification framework was built for diagnosing cytomegalovirus status from the catalog of TCR beta chain sequences. V and J gene assignment, in a later analysis, came from comparing TCR nucleotide sequences with IMGT/GENE-DB human TR gene sequences. In a later analysis, CDR3 sequences and most-parsimonious VDJ recombination scenarios were assigned using the TCRdist pipeline. A later analysis defined each TCR beta chain by its CDR3 amino acid sequence plus V-gene family, and excluded reads lacking a unique V-gene family. To address suspected cross-contamination and a sequencing artifact, a later analysis removed some 620 highly shared, low-generation-probability nucleotide sequences. In a later analysis, a clonal expansion index for each public chain was calculated from normalized within-repertoire ranks of inferred template counts. A later analysis computed generation probabilities with a VDJ recombination model fitted to out-of-frame rearrangements, and checked the results against IGoR. A later analysis scored TCR-TCR, TCR-HLA and TCR-CMV co-occurrence with hypergeometric tests, applying a repertoire-size bias correction to TCR pairs. False discovery rates were estimated in a later analysis by permuting HLA or CMV assignments 20 times. In a later analysis, co-occurring TCRs were grouped using DBSCAN, with TCRdist sequence similarity added in when clustering inside HLA-allele-positive subsets. Co-occurrence clustering excluded repertoires with fewer than 30,000 or more than 120,000 public chains, plus five with anomalous nucleotide sharing. Here the immuneACCESS table is served through TCRdb, limited to in-frame sequences with V and J called. Missing clones are a known gap in these copies; in checked studies unresolved V genes cover under half, and the rest lacks a known reason. V, J and clone size were drawn from that table, and D and trimming were deduced from the DNA. This sample holds 55,000 to 70,000 clones; about 60% were observed only once. The ten biggest clones cover approximately 2.9% of the sample.

The source is a woman aged 45 to 65 in good health and CMV-seronegative. Sequenced input: PBMCs. The chain uses TRBV29-1 and TRBJ2-3, with 7 bases in between that match TRBD2. The CDR3: CSVEGTGGGVTDTQYF. The DNA reads TGCAGCGTTGAGGGAACGGGAGGAGGGGTTACAGATACGCAGTATTTT.